Below are 12 T cell receptor beta chains sequenced from a single sample in a study of blood T cell repertoires in COVID-19. Assay: immunoSEQ multiplex PCR; the TCRdb copy retains only in-frame clones and omits some. The table includes approximately 350,000 clones, 75% to 90% detected once. Input material: PBMCs or T cells enriched from blood (not recorded which). The receptors were sampled from a young man who had recovered from COVID-19.

The V and J genes are TRBV18 and TRBJ2-1; no reliable D call. From germline, CDR1 is KGHSH and CDR2 LQKENI. Trimming stripped 4 bases from V and 8 bases from J, with 12 bases between. CDR3 length equals 13 residues. CDR3 coding DNA: TGTGCCAGCTCACTCCGATCAGGCGATGAGCAGTTCTTC. Translated, it gives CASSLRSGDEQFF.

The chain joins TRBV2 to TRBJ1-4; TRBD1 aligns across 7 bases. Germline CDR1 SNHLY, CDR2 FYNNEI. Unmatched junction bases numbered 7, after V lost 5 bases and J lost 7 bases. This CDR3 spans 14 amino acids. The CDR3: CASSSRQGSEKLFF. The CDR3 region has the DNA TGTGCCAGCAGTAGTAGACAGGGCAGTGAAAAACTGTTTTTT. Full variable domain (remainder filled in from reference TRBV2 and TRBJ1-4): EPEVTQTPSHQVTQMGQEVILRCVPISNHLYFYWYRQILGQKVEFLVSFYNNEISEKSEIFDDQFSVERPDGSNFTLKIRSTKLEDSAMYFCASSSRQGSEKLFFGSGTQLSVL.

V gene TRBV7-9 combines with J gene TRBJ2-1, with 14 bases matching TRBD2. With 6 bases clipped from V and 8 bases from J, the junction kept 12 bases outside the gene matches. The CDR3 is 17 amino acids. In germline, CDR1 is SEHNR, CDR2 FQNEAQ (reference sequence). This CDR3 is CASSRLGLAGVKDEQFF. As DNA, the CDR3 is TGTGCCAGCAGTCGCCTGGGACTAGCGGGAGTAAAGGATGAGCAGTTCTTC.

This clone has more than one count but fewer than ten. V and J are TRBV2 and TRBJ2-5, with TRBD1 as a possible D gene (5 bases). Trimming took off 2 bases at V and 2 bases at J, with 15 bases between the two ends. This CDR3 comprises 16 residues. Germline CDR1 and CDR2: SNHLY and FYNNEI. The CDR3 here is CASSESRASLQETQYF. The CDR3 region has the DNA TGTGCCAGCAGTGAAAGCAGGGCCTCCCTTCAAGAGACCCAGTACTTC.

This chain connects TRBV5-4 to TRBJ1-6; D not certain. The length of the CDR3 is 14 residues. Germline V CDR1 and CDR2: SGHNT, YYREEE (reference sequence). V dropped 0 bases and J dropped 6 bases, with 7 bases sitting between them. The CDR3 region is CASSLDFSNSPLHF. The CDR3 bases are TGTGCCAGCAGCTTGGACTTTTCTAATTCACCCCTCCACTTT.

The V gene is TRBV10-3, the J gene TRBJ2-7; 7 bases map to TRBD2. The CDR3 loop spans 12 amino acids. V lost 8 bases to trimming and J lost 0 bases; unmatched junction nucleotides: 1. The V gene's germline CDR1 is ENHRY and CDR2 SYGVKD. CDR3 nucleotides: TGTGCCATCGGGGGGGTCTCCTACGAGCAGTACTTC. Encoded protein: CAIGGVSYEQYF.

This clone appeared a single time. The chain employs TRBV24-1 and TRBJ2-5, with 7 bases that match TRBD1. V lost 0 bases and J lost 2; bases outside the gene matches: 2. This CDR3 region has 15 residues. Germline loops: CDR1 KGHDR, CDR2 SFDVKD. The CDR3, as DNA: TGTGCCACCAGTGATTTGTCCAGGGGGCAAGAGACCCAGTACTTC. Translation: CATSDLSRGQETQYF.

The rearrangement joins TRBV7-2 to TRBJ2-2, with D possibly matching TRBD1 (6 bases). In germline, CDR1 is SGHTA, CDR2 FQGNSA. The V end lost 1 base, the J end lost 6 bases, and 6 bases lay between the germline ends. CDR3 length: 13 residues. The CDR3 DNA sequence: TGTGCCAGCAGCTTAGGGACAGCCGGGGAGCTGTTTTTT. The encoded protein is CASSLGTAGELFF.

The chain joins TRBV4-1 to TRBJ1-2; tentatively, D is TRBD1 (6 bases). Between the trimmed V and J ends, which lost 2 bases and 5 bases, there was a span of 15 bases. Germline lookup yields CDR1 MGHRA and CDR2 YSYEKL. CDR3 size: 15 residues. The chain's CDR3 is CASSQPLAGEYGYTF. DNA for the CDR3: TGCGCCAGCAGCCAACCCTTAGCAGGGGAGTATGGCTACACCTTC.

This rearrangement joins TRBV28 to TRBJ1-2; 7 bases agree with TRBD1. The CDR3 runs to 13 residues. Germline CDR1 MDHEN, CDR2 SYDVKM. The V and J ends lost 5 bases and 4 bases, in that order; junction bases with no gene match: 4. CDR3 loop: CASSGTESYGYTF. The CDR3 DNA sequence: TGTGCCAGCAGTGGGACAGAATCCTATGGCTACACCTTC.

The V gene is TRBV2, the J gene TRBJ2-3, with a tentative D call TRBD1 (7 bases). V was clipped by 5 bases and J by 8 bases, with 11 bases between them. Germline V gene sequence: CDR1 SNHLY, CDR2 FYNNEI. CDR3 size: 12 residues. In nucleotides, the CDR3 is TGTGCCAGCAGTACCCAGGGGGGTACGCAGTATTTT. Protein sequence: CASSTQGGTQYF.

Worth noting for this clone: Other nucleotide sequences in the sample specify the same CDR3. The V and J genes are TRBV19 and TRBJ2-2, with a tentative D call TRBD1 (5 bases). Trimming took off 2 bases at V and 2 bases at J, with 6 bases between the two ends. The CDR3 sequence is 14 residues long. Germline lookup yields CDR1 LNHDA and CDR2 SQIVND (reference sequence). The CDR3 here is CASSIQGNTGELFF. The CDR3 region has the DNA TGTGCCAGTAGTATACAGGGAAACACCGGGGAGCTGTTTTTT.